This T cell receptor (beta chain) was identified in a study of cytomegalovirus exposure and HLA in healthy donors. Points from the study as a whole: Serostatus for CMV was the only available immune exposure information. An assumption of roughly uniform sequencing depth across donors underlay the presence/absence analyses. It was reported that TCR beta sequences correctly inferred the HLA-A and HLA-B alleles for most subjects. Rare TCR sequences dominated, though some public TCRs recurred in many donors.

13 Jbeta primers and 60 Vbeta primers were used for the PCR. TCRdb's copy holds only in-frame clones and misses some; the assay was immunoSEQ multiplex PCR. The table lists approximately 100,000 clones, less than 9.5% of them singletons. The V gene's germline CDR1 is MGHRA and CDR2 YSYEKL. The V end was cut by 4 bases, the J end by 4 bases, with 17 bases between. The CDR3 consists of 16 residues. With respect to this clone: Its antigen is as yet unknown.

The rearrangement links TRBV4-1 to TRBJ2-1; perhaps TRBD2 as D (6 bases). The sequenced material came from PBMCs. The sequence was collected from a man aged 50 or older in good health and CMV-seropositive. The CDR3 spells CASSRGGAGGYNEQFF. CDR3 nucleotides: TGCGCCAGCAGCCGCGGAGGGGCGGGTGGGTACAATGAGCAGTTCTTC.